Each of the 20 T cell receptor beta chains below was sequenced from the same sample in a study of T cells in narcolepsy. The table came from immunoSEQ multiplex PCR; TCRdb's copy has only in-frame clones and leaves some out. Here the sample spans 27,000 or so clones, 78% being singletons. The material sequenced was CD45RA- memory CD4+ T cells from PBMCs. The receptors were gathered from a human donor with narcolepsy.

CDR3 residues: CASRGQGDTGELFF. Here the CDR3 DNA reads TGCGCCAGCCGGGGACAGGGGGACACCGGGGAGCTGTTTTTT. The gene calls are TRBV5-1 and TRBJ2-2, with 11 bases fitting TRBD1. V was pared by 7 bases and J by 3 bases, with 2 bases of the junction left unmatched. The CDR3 is 14 amino acids. Germline V lookup: CDR1 SGHRS, CDR2 YFSETQ. The variable domain in full, with the rest retrieved from reference TRBV5-1 and TRBJ2-2, is KAGVTQTPRYLIKTRGQQVTLSCSPISGHRSVSWYQQTPGQGLQFLFEYFSETQRNKGNFPGRFSGRQFSNSRSEMNVSTLELGDSALYLCASRGQGDTGELFFGEGSRLTVL.

With regard to this clone: The same CDR3 can be traced to other DNA sequences in this sample. This rearrangement joins TRBV5-1 to TRBJ1-5; the D is unclear. Trimming took off 4 bases at V and 1 base at J, with 6 bases between the two ends. The CDR3 has 13 amino acids. Germline V gene lookup returns CDR1 SGHRS and CDR2 YFSETQ. CDR3 sequence reads: CASSQDSNQPQHF. The CDR3 DNA sequence: TGCGCCAGCAGCCAGGACAGCAATCAGCCCCAGCATTTT.

The V call is TRBV12-5, the J call TRBJ2-3, with D perhaps being TRBD1 or TRBD2 (5 bases each). The CDR3 consists of 14 residues. Trimming left V 3 bases short and J 4 bases short, with 11 bases between. Looked up from germline, CDR1 is LGHNT and CDR2 is FRNRAP. CDR3 amino acids: CASGFGASPDTQYF. The CDR3 region has the DNA TGTGCTAGTGGTTTTGGGGCTAGCCCAGATACGCAGTATTTT.

This clone was counted only a few times. The genes are TRBV14 and TRBJ2-7; the D gene is possibly TRBD1 (6 bases). CDR3 length equals 16 residues. CDR1 and CDR2 from the germline V gene are SGHDN and FVKESK. Between the trimmed V and J ends, which lost 2 bases and 5 bases, there was a span of 19 bases. CDR3 loop: CASSQLQPGDSHEQYF. The CDR3 region has the DNA TGTGCCAGCAGCCAACTCCAACCAGGGGATAGCCACGAGCAGTACTTC.

This sequence joins TRBV19 and TRBJ1-2; D gene ambiguous. Trimming left V 2 bases short and J 2 bases short, with 9 bases between. Germline V gene lookup returns CDR1 LNHDA and CDR2 SQIVND (reference sequence). The CDR3 runs 14 residues. The CDR3 DNA follows: TGTGCCAGTAGTATACAGATGTCGAACTATGGCTACACCTTC. Residues: CASSIQMSNYGYTF.

The V call is TRBV11-3, the J call TRBJ2-1; 11 nucleotides match TRBD2. V shed 5 bases and J 4 bases; nucleotides not matched to a gene: 4. This CDR3 contains 15 residues. CDR1 and CDR2 from the germline V gene are SGHNT and YENEEA. CDR3 amino acids: CASSVLAGGYNEQFF. The CDR3 nucleotides read TGTGCCAGCAGCGTCCTAGCGGGGGGTTACAATGAGCAGTTCTTC. Full variable domain (outside the CDR3, taken from reference TRBV11-3 and TRBJ2-1): EAGVVQSPRYKIIEKKQPVAFWCNPISGHNTLYWYLQNLGQGPELLIRYENEEAVDDSQLPKDRFSAERLKGVDSTLKIQPAELGDSAVYLCASSVLAGGYNEQFFGPGTRLTVL.

The chain is built from TRBV2 and TRBJ1-2; 8 positions agree with TRBD1. Trimming removed 4 bases from V and 4 bases from J; junction bases left unmatched: 5. The CDR3 length is 14 residues. Germline values: CDR1 SNHLY, CDR2 FYNNEI. The CDR3: CASSVEDRVYGYTF. The CDR3 DNA follows: TGTGCCAGCAGTGTAGAGGACAGGGTCTATGGCTACACCTTC.

This clone was detected once. The J gene is TRBJ2-6, the V gene TRBV7-9, with 7 bases aligning to TRBD2. CDR1 and CDR2 from the germline V gene are SEHNR and FQNEAQ (reference sequence). The CDR3 runs to 19 residues. Trimming took 5 bases from V and 0 from J; bases not matched to a gene: 13. The CDR3 DNA follows: TGTGCCAGCAGCCTAGAAGTAGGGAGGGCAAGCTCTGGGGCCAACGTCCTGACTTTC. Encoded protein: CASSLEVGRASSGANVLTF.

This clone was seen more than once but under ten times. The chain combines TRBV27 with TRBJ1-1; the D gene is possibly TRBD1 (6 bases). The CDR3 is 14 amino acids. V was pared by 5 bases and J by 1 base, with 11 bases between. CDR1 and CDR2 from the germline V gene are MNHEY and SMNVEV (reference sequence). CDR3 DNA: TGTGCCAGCAGTCGGACAGCGACGAACACTGAAGCTTTCTTT. Residues: CASSRTATNTEAFF.

This clone was seen only a few times. The chain couples TRBV7-9 to TRBJ1-3, with D perhaps TRBD1 (5 bases). This CDR3 is 16 amino acids long. Germline lookup yields CDR1 SEHNR and CDR2 FQNEAQ (reference sequence). V lost 3 bases and J lost 0, with 12 bases in between. CDR3 DNA sequence: TGTGCCAGCAGCTTGGGGGAGGGCAGCTCTGGAAACACCATATATTTT. Translated, it gives CASSLGEGSSGNTIYF.

The rearrangement uses TRBV11-2 and TRBJ2-7; D is unresolved. The CDR3 extends over 15 amino acids. With 0 bases removed from V and 3 bases from J, the gap between germline ends came to 12 bases. Germline CDR1 is SGHAT and CDR2 is FQNNGV. Written as DNA, the CDR3 is TGTGCCAGCAGCTTAGAAGTACGGAACCTCTACGAGCAGTACTTC. Translated: CASSLEVRNLYEQYF. Variable domain in full (rest from reference TRBV11-2 and TRBJ2-7): EAGVAQSPRYKIIEKRQSVAFWCNPISGHATLYWYQQILGQGPKLLIQFQNNGVVDDSQLPKDRFSAERLKGVDSTLKIQPAKLEDSAVYLCASSLEVRNLYEQYFGPGTRLTVT.

The chain couples TRBV11-3 to TRBJ1-1, with TRBD1 identical over 10 bases. This CDR3 region has 15 residues. CDR1 and CDR2 from the germline V gene are SGHNT and YENEEA. The V segment lost 4 bases and the J segment 7 bases; nucleotides outside the gene matches: 9. The CDR3 DNA reads TGTGCCAGCAGCTCTAGCATGACAGGGGGCGGTGAAGCTTTCTTT. Translation: CASSSSMTGGGEAFF.

This chain connects TRBV5-6 to TRBJ1-4; 8 bases are a match to TRBD1. This CDR3 is built from 17 residues. CDR1 and CDR2 (germline): SGHDT, YYEEEE. After removal of 3 bases from V and 0 bases from J, the junction contained 7 bases not matched to a gene. CDR3: CASSWATTGATNEKLFF. The CDR3 region has the DNA TGTGCCAGCAGCTGGGCCACGACAGGGGCAACTAATGAAAAACTGTTTTTT.

This clone appeared a few times. This sequence joins TRBV6-1 and TRBJ1-4; possibly TRBD1 for D (6 bases). V was trimmed by 5 bases and J by 1 base, leaving 11 bases between them. Germline V gene sequence: CDR1 MNHNS, CDR2 SASEGT. The CDR3 covers 15 residues. CDR3 sequence: CASSTQGGTNEKLFF. In nucleotides, the CDR3 is TGTGCCAGCAGTACACAGGGCGGAACTAATGAAAAACTGTTTTTT.

This chain uses TRBV6-4 with TRBJ2-1; D is possibly TRBD2 (5 bases). Between the trimmed V and J ends, which lost 4 bases and 0 bases, there was a span of 16 bases. CDR3 length equals 17 residues. Germline V lookup: CDR1 MRHNA, CDR2 SNTAGT. This CDR3 is CASSGWTEQSSYNEQFF. DNA of the CDR3: TGTGCCAGCAGTGGCTGGACTGAACAAAGCTCCTACAATGAGCAGTTCTTC.

V and J are TRBV29-1 and TRBJ1-1, with D unclear. CDR1 is SQVTM and CDR2 is ANQGSEA in the germline V gene. CDR3 length: 11 amino acids. Trimming stripped 5 bases from V and 6 bases from J, with 10 bases between. CDR3 sequence reads: CSVRREAEAFF. The CDR3 DNA follows: TGCAGCGTTCGGAGGGAGGCTGAAGCTTTCTTT.

The chain links TRBV30 to TRBJ2-7; D is unclear. The V and J ends lost 3 bases and 2 bases respectively, with 8 bases between them. This CDR3 is built from 12 residues. CDR1 and CDR2 (germline): GTSNPN, SVGIG (reference sequence). In nucleotides, the CDR3 is TGTGCCTGGAGCAAGAGCACCTACGAGCAGTACTTC. Its translation: CAWSKSTYEQYF.

This chain connects TRBV5-6 to TRBJ2-5, with D perhaps TRBD1 or TRBD2 (6 bases each). The germline CDR1 and CDR2 sequences are SGHDT and YYEEEE. The CDR3 loop spans 15 amino acids. With 4 bases removed from V and 4 bases from J, the gap between germline ends came to 17 bases. The CDR3 region has the DNA TGTGCCAGCAGCCCGAGACCCGGAGGGGGAGAGACCCAGTACTTC. Encoded protein: CASSPRPGGGETQYF.

About this clone: Within the sample, other DNA sequences also encode this same CDR3. The rearrangement links TRBV7-3 to TRBJ2-5; D gene uncertain. Germline V CDR1 and CDR2: SGHTA, FQGTGA. Trimming removed 5 bases at V and 1 base at J, with 8 bases between. CDR3 length: 13 residues. The CDR3 here is CASSPSPQETQYF. The CDR3 DNA reads as TGTGCCAGCAGCCCAAGCCCCCAAGAGACCCAGTACTTC.

V and J are TRBV15 and TRBJ2-5, with TRBD2 matching 12 bases. With 5 bases clipped from V and 5 bases from J, the junction kept 9 bases outside the gene matches. Looked up from germline, CDR1 is LNHNV and CDR2 is YYDKDF (reference sequence). The length of the CDR3 is 16 residues. The CDR3 loop is CATSGRTSGARETQYF. The CDR3 region has the DNA TGTGCCACCAGCGGGCGGACTAGCGGGGCGAGGGAGACCCAGTACTTC.